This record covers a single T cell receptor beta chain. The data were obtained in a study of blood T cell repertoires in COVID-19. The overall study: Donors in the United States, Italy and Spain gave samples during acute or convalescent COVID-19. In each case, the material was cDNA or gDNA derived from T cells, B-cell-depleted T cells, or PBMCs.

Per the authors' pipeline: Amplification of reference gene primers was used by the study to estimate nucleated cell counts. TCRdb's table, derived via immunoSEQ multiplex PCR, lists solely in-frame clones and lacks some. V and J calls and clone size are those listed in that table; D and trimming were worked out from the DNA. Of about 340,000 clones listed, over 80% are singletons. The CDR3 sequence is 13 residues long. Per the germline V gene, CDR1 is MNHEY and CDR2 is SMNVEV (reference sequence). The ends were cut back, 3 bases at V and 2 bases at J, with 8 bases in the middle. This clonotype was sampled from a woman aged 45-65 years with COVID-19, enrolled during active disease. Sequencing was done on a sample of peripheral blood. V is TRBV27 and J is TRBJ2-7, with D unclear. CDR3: CASSFGGTYEQYF. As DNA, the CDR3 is TGTGCCAGCAGTTTCGGCGGAACCTACGAGCAGTACTTC.